This TCR beta chain appears in the sequencing data of a study of cytomegalovirus exposure and HLA in healthy donors. Amplification used 60 Vbeta primers and 13 Jbeta primers. Assay: immunoSEQ multiplex PCR; the TCRdb copy retains only in-frame clones and omits some. The sample shows some 38,000 clones, 45% to 55% of them seen only once. This clone occurred once. The antigen remains undetermined. The CDR3 is 13 amino acids. The J segment lost 0 bases and the V segment lost 7 bases, leaving 3 bases of the junction unmatched. CDR1 is SQVTM and CDR2 is ANQGSEA in the germline V gene. Study-wide points: Per a later analysis, HLA-associated TCR beta chains showed more clonal expansion than other, equally common TCR beta chains. A prior analysis recorded that most TCR beta V segments were productive about 87% or about 30% of the time. Trimming of TCR beta V- and J-genes showed a link, identified in a later analysis, to a missense DCLRE1C variant.

The clonotype was recovered from a woman aged 40-49 years in good health and CMV-seropositive. The genes are TRBV29-1 and TRBJ1-1; TRBD1 aligns across 9 bases. The sequencing sample was made of PBMCs. The CDR3 is CSADRGLNTEAFF. Written as DNA, the CDR3 is TGCAGCGCCGACAGGGGGTTGAACACTGAAGCTTTCTTT.